This TCR beta chain was observed in a study of blood T cell repertoires in COVID-19. For the study at large: Italy, Spain and the United States were the sources of the convalescent and acute COVID-19 samples.

CDR1 SGHTA and CDR2 FQGTGA come from the germline V gene. The CDR3 has 20 amino acids. V dropped 8 bases and J dropped 1 base, with 33 bases sitting between them. Original methodology: Estimation of nucleated cell counts was performed using reference gene primer amplification. Profiled with immunoSEQ multiplex PCR; TCRdb holds only in-frame clones, not every one. The V and J calls and the clone size are those of that table, but D and trimming were determined from the DNA. Among tens of thousands of clones listed, 88% were seen once. In this sample, this clone turned up once. The sequenced sample consisted of peripheral blood. This chain links TRBV7-3 with TRBJ2-7; tentatively, D is TRBD1 (7 bases). The receptor was isolated from a man aged 45-65 years with active COVID-19. The CDR3 region has the DNA TGTGCCAGCGTCCACCCCAACTCGACAGGGAGGATTAGCGGATCCTACGAGCAGTACTTC. Translated: CASVHPNSTGRISGSYEQYF.